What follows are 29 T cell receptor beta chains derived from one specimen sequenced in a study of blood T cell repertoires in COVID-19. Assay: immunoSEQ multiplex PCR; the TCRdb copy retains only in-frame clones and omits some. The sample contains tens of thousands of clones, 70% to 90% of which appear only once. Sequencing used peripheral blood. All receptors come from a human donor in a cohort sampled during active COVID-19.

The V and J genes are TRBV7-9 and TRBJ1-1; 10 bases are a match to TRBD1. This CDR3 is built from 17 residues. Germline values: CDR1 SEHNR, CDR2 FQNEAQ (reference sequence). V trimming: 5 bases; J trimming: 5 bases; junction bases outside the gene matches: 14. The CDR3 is CASSTRTGGILSTEAFF. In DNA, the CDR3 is TGTGCCAGCAGCACGCGGACAGGGGGGATATTGAGTACTGAAGCTTTCTTT.

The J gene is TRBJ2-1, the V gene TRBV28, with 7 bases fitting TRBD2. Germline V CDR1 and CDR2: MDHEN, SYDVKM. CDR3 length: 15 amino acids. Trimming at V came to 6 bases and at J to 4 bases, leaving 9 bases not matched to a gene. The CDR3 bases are TGTGCCAGCAGGGTGCGGGGGAGCCAATACAATGAGCAGTTCTTC. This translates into CASRVRGSQYNEQFF. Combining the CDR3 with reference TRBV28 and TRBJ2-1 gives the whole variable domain DVKVTQSSRYLVKRTGEKVFLECVQDMDHENMFWYRQDPGLGLRLIYFSYDVKMKEKGDIPEGYSVSREKKERFSLILESASTNQTSMYLCASRVRGSQYNEQFFGPGTRLTVL.

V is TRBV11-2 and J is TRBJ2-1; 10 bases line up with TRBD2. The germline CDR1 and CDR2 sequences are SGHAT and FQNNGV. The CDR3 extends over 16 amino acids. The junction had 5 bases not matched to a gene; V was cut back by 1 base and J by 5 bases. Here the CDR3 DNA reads TGTGCCAGCAGCTTAGCGGTACTAGCGGGAAACAATGAGCAGTTCTTC. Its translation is CASSLAVLAGNNEQFF.

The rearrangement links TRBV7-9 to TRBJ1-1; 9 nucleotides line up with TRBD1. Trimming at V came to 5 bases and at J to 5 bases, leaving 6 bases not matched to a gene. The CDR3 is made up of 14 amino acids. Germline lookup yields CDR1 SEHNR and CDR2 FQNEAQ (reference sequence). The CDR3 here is CASSTGQGLTEAFF. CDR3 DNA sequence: TGTGCCAGCAGCACGGGACAGGGATTGACTGAAGCTTTCTTT.

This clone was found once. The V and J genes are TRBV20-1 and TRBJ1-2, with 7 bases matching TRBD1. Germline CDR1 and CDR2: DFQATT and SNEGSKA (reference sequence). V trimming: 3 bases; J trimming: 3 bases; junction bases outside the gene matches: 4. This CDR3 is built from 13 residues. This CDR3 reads CSASWDSHYGYTF. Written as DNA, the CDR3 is TGCAGTGCTAGTTGGGACAGTCACTATGGCTACACCTTC.

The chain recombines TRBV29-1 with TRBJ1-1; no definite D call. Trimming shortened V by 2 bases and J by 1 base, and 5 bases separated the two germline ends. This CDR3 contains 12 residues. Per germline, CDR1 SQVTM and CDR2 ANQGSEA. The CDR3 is CSVEPSNTEAFF. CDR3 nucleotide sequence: TGCAGCGTTGAACCGTCGAACACTGAAGCTTTCTTT.

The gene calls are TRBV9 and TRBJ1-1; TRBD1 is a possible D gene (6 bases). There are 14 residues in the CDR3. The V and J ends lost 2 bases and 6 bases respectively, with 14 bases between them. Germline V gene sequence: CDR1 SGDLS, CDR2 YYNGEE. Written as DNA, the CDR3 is TGTGCCAGCAGCGTGACAGGACGGCTAGCTGAAGCTTTCTTT. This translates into CASSVTGRLAEAFF.

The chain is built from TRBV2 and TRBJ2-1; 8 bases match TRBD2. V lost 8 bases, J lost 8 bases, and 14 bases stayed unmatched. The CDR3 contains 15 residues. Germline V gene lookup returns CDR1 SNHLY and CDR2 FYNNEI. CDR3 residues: CASQYGGALIYEQFF. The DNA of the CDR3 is TGTGCCAGCCAATACGGGGGGGCCTTGATTTATGAGCAGTTCTTC.

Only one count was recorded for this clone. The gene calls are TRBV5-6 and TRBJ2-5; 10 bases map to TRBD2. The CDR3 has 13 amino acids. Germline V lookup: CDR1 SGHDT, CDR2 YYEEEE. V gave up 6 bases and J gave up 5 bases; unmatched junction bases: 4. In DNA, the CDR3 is TGTGCCAGCAAGCGGGGGGGCACCGAGACCCAGTACTTC. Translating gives CASKRGGTETQYF.

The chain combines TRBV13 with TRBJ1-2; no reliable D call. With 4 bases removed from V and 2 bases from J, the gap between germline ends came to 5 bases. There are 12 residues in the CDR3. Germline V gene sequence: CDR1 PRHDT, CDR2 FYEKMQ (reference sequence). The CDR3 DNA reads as TGTGCCAGCAGCTCACTAAACTATGGCTACACCTTC. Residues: CASSSLNYGYTF. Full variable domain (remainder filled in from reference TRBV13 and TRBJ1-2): AAGVIQSPRHLIKEKRETATLKCYPIPRHDTVYWYQQGPGQDPQFLISFYEKMQSDKGSIPDRFSAQQFSDYHSELNMSSLELGDSALYFCASSSLNYGYTFGSGTRLTVV.

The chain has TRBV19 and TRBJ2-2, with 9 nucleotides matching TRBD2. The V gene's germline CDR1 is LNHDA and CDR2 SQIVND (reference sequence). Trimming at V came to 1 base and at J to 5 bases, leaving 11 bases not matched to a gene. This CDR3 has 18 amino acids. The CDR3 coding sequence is TGTGCCAGTAGTATAGGGGTACTTAGCGGGAGCTGGACCGGGGAGCTGTTTTTT. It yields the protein CASSIGVLSGSWTGELFF.

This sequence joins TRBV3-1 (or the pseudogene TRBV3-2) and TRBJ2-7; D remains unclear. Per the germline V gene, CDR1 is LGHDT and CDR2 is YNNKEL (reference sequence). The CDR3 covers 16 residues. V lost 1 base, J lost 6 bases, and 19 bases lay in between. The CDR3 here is CASSQVAEPSTVEQYF. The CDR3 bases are TGTGCCAGCAGCCAAGTAGCAGAGCCTTCTACGGTCGAGCAGTACTTC.

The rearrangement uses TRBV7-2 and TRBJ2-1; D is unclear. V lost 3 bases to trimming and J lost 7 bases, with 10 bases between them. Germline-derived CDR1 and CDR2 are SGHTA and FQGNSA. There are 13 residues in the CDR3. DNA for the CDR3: TGTGCCAGCAGCTTCAATCCGGAGAATGAGCAGTTCTTC. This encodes CASSFNPENEQFF. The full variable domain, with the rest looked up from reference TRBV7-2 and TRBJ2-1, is GAGVSQSPSNKVTEKGKDVELRCDPISGHTALYWYRQSLGQGLEFLIYFQGNSAPDKSGLPSDRFSAERTGGSVSTLTIQRTQQEDSAVYLCASSFNPENEQFFGPGTRLTVL.

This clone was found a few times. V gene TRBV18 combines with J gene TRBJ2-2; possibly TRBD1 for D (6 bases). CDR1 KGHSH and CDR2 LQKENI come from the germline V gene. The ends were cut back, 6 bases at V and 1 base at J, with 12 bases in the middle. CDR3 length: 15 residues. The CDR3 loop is CASSYDRMNTGELFF. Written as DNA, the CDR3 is TGTGCCAGCTCTTACGACAGGATGAACACCGGGGAGCTGTTTTTT.

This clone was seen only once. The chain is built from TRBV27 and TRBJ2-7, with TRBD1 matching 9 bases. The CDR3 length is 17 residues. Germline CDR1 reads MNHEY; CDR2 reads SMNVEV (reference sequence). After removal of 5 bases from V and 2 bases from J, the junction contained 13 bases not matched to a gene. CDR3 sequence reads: CASSPRTSGQGPYEQYF. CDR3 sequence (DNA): TGTGCCAGCAGTCCCCGTACCTCGGGACAGGGACCCTACGAGCAGTACTTC.

The CDR3 sequence is CASSPGLAGGPEHEQFF. The CDR3, as DNA: TGTGCCAGCAGTCCCGGACTAGCGGGAGGGCCGGAGCATGAGCAGTTCTTC. The chain joins TRBV9 to TRBJ2-1; 15 positions agree with TRBD2. The germline CDR1 and CDR2 sequences are SGDLS and YYNGEE. After removal of 5 bases from V and 8 bases from J, the junction contained 11 bases not matched to a gene. This CDR3 comprises 17 residues.

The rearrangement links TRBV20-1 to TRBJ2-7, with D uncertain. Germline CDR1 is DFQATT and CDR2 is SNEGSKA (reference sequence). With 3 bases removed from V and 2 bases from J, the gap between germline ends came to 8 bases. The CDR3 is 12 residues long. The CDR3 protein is CSASSGPYEQYF. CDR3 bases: TGCAGTGCTAGTTCTGGGCCCTACGAGCAGTACTTC.

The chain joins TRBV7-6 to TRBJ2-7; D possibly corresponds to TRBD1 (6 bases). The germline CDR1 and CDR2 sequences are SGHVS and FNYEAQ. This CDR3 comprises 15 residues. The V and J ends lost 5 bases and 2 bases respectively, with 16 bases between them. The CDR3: CASSPGFGGPYEQYF. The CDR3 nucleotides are TGTGCCAGCAGCCCCGGATTTGGGGGCCCCTACGAGCAGTACTTC.

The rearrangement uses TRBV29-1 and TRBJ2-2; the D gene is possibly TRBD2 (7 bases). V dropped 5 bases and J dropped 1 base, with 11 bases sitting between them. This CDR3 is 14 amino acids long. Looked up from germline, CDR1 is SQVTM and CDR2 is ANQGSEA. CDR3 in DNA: TGCAGCGTTCAAGGGGGGGAGAACACCGGGGAGCTGTTTTTT. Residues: CSVQGGENTGELFF.

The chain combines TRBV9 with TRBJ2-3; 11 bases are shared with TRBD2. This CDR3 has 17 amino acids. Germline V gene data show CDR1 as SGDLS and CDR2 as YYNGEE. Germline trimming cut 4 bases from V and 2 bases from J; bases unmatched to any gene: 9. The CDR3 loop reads CASSSWVSGRATDTQYF. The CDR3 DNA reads TGTGCCAGCAGCTCCTGGGTTAGCGGGAGGGCCACAGATACGCAGTATTTT.

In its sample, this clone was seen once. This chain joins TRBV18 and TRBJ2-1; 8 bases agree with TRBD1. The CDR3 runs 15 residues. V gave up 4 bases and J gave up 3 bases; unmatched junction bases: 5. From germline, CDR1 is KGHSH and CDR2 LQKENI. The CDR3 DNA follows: TGTGCCAGCTCACTATGGACAGGGAACTACAATGAGCAGTTCTTC. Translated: CASSLWTGNYNEQFF. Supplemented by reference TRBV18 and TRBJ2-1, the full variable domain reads NAGVMQNPRHLVRRRGQEARLRCSPMKGHSHVYWYRQLPEEGLKFMVYLQKENIIDESGMPKERFSAEFPKEGPSILRIQQVVRGDSAAYFCASSLWTGNYNEQFFGPGTRLTVL.

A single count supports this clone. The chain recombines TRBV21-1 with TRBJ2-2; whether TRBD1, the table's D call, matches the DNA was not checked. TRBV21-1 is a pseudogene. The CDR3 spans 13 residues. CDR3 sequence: CASSMCRAGELFF. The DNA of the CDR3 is TGTGCCAGCAGCATGTGCAGGGCCGGGGAGCTGTTTTTT.

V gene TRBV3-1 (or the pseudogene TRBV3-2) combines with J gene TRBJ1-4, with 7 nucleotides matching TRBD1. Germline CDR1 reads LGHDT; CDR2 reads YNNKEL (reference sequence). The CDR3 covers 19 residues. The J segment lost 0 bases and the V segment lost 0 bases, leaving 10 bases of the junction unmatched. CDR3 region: CASSQEGGWQGATNEKLFF. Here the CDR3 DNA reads TGTGCCAGCAGCCAAGAGGGTGGCTGGCAGGGGGCAACTAATGAAAAACTGTTTTTT.

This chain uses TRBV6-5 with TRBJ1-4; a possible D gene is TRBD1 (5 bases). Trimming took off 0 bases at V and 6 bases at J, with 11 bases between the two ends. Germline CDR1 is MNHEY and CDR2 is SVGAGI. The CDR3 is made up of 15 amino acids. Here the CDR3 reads CASSYSGARYEKLFF. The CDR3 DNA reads TGTGCCAGCAGTTACTCAGGGGCCCGCTATGAAAAACTGTTTTTT.

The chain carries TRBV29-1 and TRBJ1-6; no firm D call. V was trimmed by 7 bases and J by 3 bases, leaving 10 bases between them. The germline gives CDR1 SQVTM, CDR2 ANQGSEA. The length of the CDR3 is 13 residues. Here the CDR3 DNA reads TGCAGCGCAGCGACGGGCTATAATTCACCCCTCCACTTT. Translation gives CSAATGYNSPLHF.

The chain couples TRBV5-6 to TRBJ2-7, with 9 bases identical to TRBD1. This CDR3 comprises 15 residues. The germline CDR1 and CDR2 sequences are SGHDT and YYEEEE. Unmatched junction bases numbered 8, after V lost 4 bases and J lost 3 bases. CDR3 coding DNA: TGTGCCAGCAGCCGTACCGGGACAGGGCTCTACGAGCAGTACTTC. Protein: CASSRTGTGLYEQYF. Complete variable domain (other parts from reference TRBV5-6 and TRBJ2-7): DAGVTQSPTHLIKTRGQQVTLRCSPKSGHDTVSWYQQALGQGPQFIFQYYEEEERQRGNFPDRFSGHQFPNYSSELNVNALLLGDSALYLCASSRTGTGLYEQYFGPGTRLTVT.

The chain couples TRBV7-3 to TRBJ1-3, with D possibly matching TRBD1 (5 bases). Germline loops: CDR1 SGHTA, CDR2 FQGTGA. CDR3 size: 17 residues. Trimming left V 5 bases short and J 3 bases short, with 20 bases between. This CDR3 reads CASSPTGGRRDGNTIYF. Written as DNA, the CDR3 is TGTGCCAGCAGCCCCACCGGGGGAAGGAGAGATGGAAACACCATATATTTT.

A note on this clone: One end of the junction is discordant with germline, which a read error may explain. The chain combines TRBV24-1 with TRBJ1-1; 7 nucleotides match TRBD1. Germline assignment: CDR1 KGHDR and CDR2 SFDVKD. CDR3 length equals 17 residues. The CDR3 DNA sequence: TGTGCCACCACTGATTCCGGGACAGTGTTTTTGGACACTGAAGCTTTCTTT. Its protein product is CATTDSGTVFLDTEAFF.

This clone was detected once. The chain's CDR3 is CASSLDSYGYTF. The CDR3 DNA reads TGTGCCAGCAGCCTAGACAGCTATGGCTACACCTTC. The chain employs TRBV5-5 and TRBJ1-2, with a possible D match to TRBD1 (5 bases). CDR3 length: 12 residues. V shed 4 bases and J shed 4 bases, with 8 bases lying between them. Looked up from germline, CDR1 is SGHKS and CDR2 is YYEKEE (reference sequence).